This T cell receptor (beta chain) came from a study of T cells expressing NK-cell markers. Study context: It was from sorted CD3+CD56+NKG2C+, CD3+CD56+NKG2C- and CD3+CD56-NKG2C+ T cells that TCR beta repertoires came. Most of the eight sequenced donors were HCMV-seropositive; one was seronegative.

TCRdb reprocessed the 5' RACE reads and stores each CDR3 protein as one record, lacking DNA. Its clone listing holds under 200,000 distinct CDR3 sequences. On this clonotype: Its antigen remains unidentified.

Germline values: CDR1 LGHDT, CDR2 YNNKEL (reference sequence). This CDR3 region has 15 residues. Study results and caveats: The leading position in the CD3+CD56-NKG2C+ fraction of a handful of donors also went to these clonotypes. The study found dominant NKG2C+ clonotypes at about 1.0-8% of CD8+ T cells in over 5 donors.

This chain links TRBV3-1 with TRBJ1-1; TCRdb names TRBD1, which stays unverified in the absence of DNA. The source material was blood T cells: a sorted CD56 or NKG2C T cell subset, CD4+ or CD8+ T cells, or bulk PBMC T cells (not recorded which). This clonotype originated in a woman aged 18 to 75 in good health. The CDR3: CASSPLPRATTEAFF.